This T cell receptor (beta chain) was documented in a study of neurological immune-mediated disorders. CDR1 and CDR2 from the germline V gene are MNHEY and SVGAGI. This CDR3 region has 18 residues. V lost 7 bases to trimming and J lost 5 bases, with 24 bases between them. The time point: longitudinal time-point 1 (baseline). A total of 2 million PBMCs stored at -80 degrees C provided the unsorted libraries. The method for making cDNA was 5'RACE, and it used 10-nucleotide random UMIs. Each CDR3 protein is one row after TCRdb ran MiXCR on the 5' RACE reads. The sample contains tens of thousands of distinct CDR3 sequences, 10% of which appear only once. Concerning this clonotype: A read error may explain this, as a much larger clone is one base away.

The receptor comes from a man aged 25-40 years in good health. Input material: PBMCs. The chain uses TRBV6-5 and TRBJ2-6; the D gene is possibly TRBD2 (5 bases). The CDR3 DNA reads TGTGCCAGCAAACCGGACTTAACCCTTCAATCTAGGGCCAACGTCCTGACTTTC. It encodes CASKPDLTLQSRANVLTF.